This TCR beta chain originates from a study of T-cell memory formation after mild COVID-19. Trimming took 3 bases from V and 4 from J, leaving 15 bases between them. The CDR3 extends over 15 amino acids. This clonotype appeared a single time. TCRdb processed the 5' RACE reads anew with MiXCR; each CDR3 protein has one entry. The sample holds 450,000 to 700,000 distinct CDR3 sequences, under 20% seen once. The rearrangement uses TRBV12-3 or TRBV12-4 and TRBJ1-2; tentative D call: TRBD1 (5 bases). Sequencing input: PBMCs or a T cell subset sorted from them (not recorded which). The sequence derives from an adult woman who had mild COVID-19 (a few samples of this study predate the infection). Cell type and time point are not known. CDR3 in DNA: TGTGCCAGCAGTTTTGGGGGGACTTCCCCCTATGGCTACACCTTC. It translates to CASSFGGTSPYGYTF.